These T cell receptor beta chains were read from a single sample in a study of T cell responses to AZD1222 COVID-19 vaccine. Some clones are missing from TCRdb's copy, which holds only in-frame ones; the method was immunoSEQ multiplex PCR. The sample lists more than 70,000 clones, nearly 90% occurring once. This sample comprised peripheral blood, obtained 28 days after the second AZD1222 dose. The source of these receptors is an adult who received the AZD1222 COVID-19 vaccine. The CDR3 runs from the conserved cysteine through the conserved F or W. Each record gives: D gene, V gene, J gene, clone size, CDR3 protein, CDR3 DNA. A D gene is named only where the DNA matches it firmly. A clone size is listed for some rows: how often the clone was seen (once, few, many), or a class if it is expanded.

D gene: NA
V gene: TRBV12-3/TRBV12-4
J gene: TRBJ2-1
clone size: NA
CDR3 protein: CASSFNSYNEQFF
CDR3 DNA: TGTGCCAGCAGTTTCAACAGTTACAATGAGCAGTTCTTC

D gene: TRBD2
V gene: TRBV7-6
J gene: TRBJ2-7
clone size: few
CDR3 protein: CASSSSGLAGNYEQYF
CDR3 DNA: TGTGCCAGCAGCTCATCTGGACTAGCGGGGAACTACGAGCAGTACTTC

D gene: NA
V gene: TRBV4-3
J gene: TRBJ1-1
clone size: NA
CDR3 protein: CASSQEYKGNTEAFF
CDR3 DNA: TGCGCCAGCAGCCAAGAATATAAGGGGAACACTGAAGCTTTCTTT

D gene: NA
V gene: TRBV27
J gene: TRBJ1-1
clone size: NA
CDR3 protein: CASSAQQGRMNTEAFF
CDR3 DNA: TGTGCCAGCAGTGCCCAACAGGGCCGGATGAACACTGAAGCTTTCTTT

D gene: TRBD1
V gene: TRBV7-6
J gene: TRBJ2-7
clone size: NA
CDR3 protein: CASSSGTGFYEQYF
CDR3 DNA: TGTGCCAGCAGCTCCGGGACAGGTTTCTACGAGCAGTACTTC

D gene: NA
V gene: TRBV2
J gene: TRBJ2-1
clone size: NA
CDR3 protein: CASSVVREQFF
CDR3 DNA: TGTGCCAGCAGTGTTGTTCGCGAGCAGTTCTTC

D gene: NA
V gene: TRBV4-2
J gene: TRBJ2-6
clone size: NA
CDR3 protein: CASSQDRLSSGANVLTF
CDR3 DNA: TGTGCCAGCAGCCAAGACAGGCTGAGCTCTGGGGCCAACGTCCTGACTTTC

D gene: TRBD1
V gene: TRBV6-5
J gene: TRBJ2-3
clone size: NA
CDR3 protein: CASSRQGPTDTQYF
CDR3 DNA: TGTGCCAGCAGTCGACAGGGCCCCACAGATACGCAGTATTTT

D gene: NA
V gene: TRBV5-8
J gene: TRBJ2-5
clone size: NA
CDR3 protein: CASSLMGVETQYF
CDR3 DNA: TGTGCCAGCAGCTTGATGGGCGTTGAGACCCAGTACTTC

D gene: NA
V gene: TRBV20-1
J gene: TRBJ2-5
clone size: once
CDR3 protein: CSADGLETQYF
CDR3 DNA: TGCAGTGCTGACGGTTTGGAGACCCAGTACTTC

D gene: TRBD2
V gene: TRBV5-1
J gene: TRBJ2-5
clone size: NA
CDR3 protein: CASSPPRGLMEETQYF
CDR3 DNA: TGCGCCAGCAGTCCTCCCCGGGGACTAATGGAAGAGACCCAGTACTTC

D gene: TRBD1
V gene: TRBV6-5
J gene: TRBJ1-4
clone size: NA
CDR3 protein: CASSLQGNEKLFF
CDR3 DNA: TGTGCCAGCAGCCTACAGGGGAACGAAAAACTGTTTTTT

D gene: NA
V gene: TRBV9
J gene: TRBJ2-3
clone size: once
CDR3 protein: CASSVVARSGGTDTQYF
CDR3 DNA: TGTGCCAGCAGCGTAGTCGCGAGGTCAGGGGGCACAGATACGCAGTATTTT

D gene: NA
V gene: TRBV18
J gene: TRBJ2-3
clone size: NA
CDR3 protein: CASSPLTEVWDTQYF
CDR3 DNA: TGTGCCAGCTCACCACTAACGGAAGTTTGGGATACGCAGTATTTT

D gene: TRBD2
V gene: TRBV5-4
J gene: TRBJ2-3
clone size: NA
CDR3 protein: CASSLASGNTDTQYF
CDR3 DNA: TGTGCCAGCAGCTTGGCTAGCGGAAACACAGATACGCAGTATTTT

D gene: NA
V gene: TRBV10-3
J gene: TRBJ2-1
clone size: once
CDR3 protein: CAISDEGARSSYNEQFF
CDR3 DNA: TGTGCCATCAGTGACGAAGGGGCACGGAGCTCCTACAATGAGCAGTTCTTC

D gene: NA
V gene: TRBV27
J gene: TRBJ1-5
clone size: NA
CDR3 protein: CASSLNFDNQPQHF
CDR3 DNA: TGTGCCAGCAGTTTAAATTTCGACAATCAGCCCCAGCATTTT

D gene: NA
V gene: TRBV7-9
J gene: TRBJ1-1
clone size: NA
CDR3 protein: CASSLMNTEAFF
CDR3 DNA: TGTGCCAGCAGCCTAATGAACACTGAAGCTTTCTTT

D gene: TRBD2
V gene: TRBV29-1
J gene: TRBJ2-7
clone size: NA
CDR3 protein: CSARTTLAGGTYEQYF
CDR3 DNA: TGCAGCGCACGCACTACCTTAGCGGGAGGAACCTACGAGCAGTACTTC

D gene: TRBD2
V gene: TRBV6-2/TRBV6-3
J gene: TRBJ2-7
clone size: NA
CDR3 protein: CASSASGVHSYEQYF
CDR3 DNA: TGTGCCAGCAGTGCTAGCGGGGTCCACTCCTACGAGCAGTACTTC

D gene: TRBD2
V gene: TRBV3-1/TRBV3-2
J gene: TRBJ2-5
clone size: NA
CDR3 protein: CASRTSGSLETQYF
CDR3 DNA: TGTGCCAGCAGGACTAGCGGGAGCCTAGAGACCCAGTACTTC

D gene: TRBD2
V gene: TRBV5-4
J gene: TRBJ2-1
clone size: once
CDR3 protein: CASSFSVRSLGLADTEQFF
CDR3 DNA: TGTGCCAGCAGCTTTTCGGTCCGGAGTCTGGGACTAGCGGATACGGAGCAGTTCTTC

D gene: NA
V gene: TRBV9
J gene: TRBJ2-2
clone size: NA
CDR3 protein: CASRRGGDAGELFF
CDR3 DNA: TGTGCCAGCAGGAGAGGGGGTGACGCCGGGGAGCTGTTTTTT

D gene: NA
V gene: TRBV7-8
J gene: TRBJ1-3
clone size: NA
CDR3 protein: CASSLAGGHRSGNTIYF
CDR3 DNA: TGTGCCAGCAGCTTAGCGGGGGGTCACCGTTCTGGAAACACCATATATTTT

D gene: NA
V gene: TRBV6-1
J gene: TRBJ1-2
clone size: NA
CDR3 protein: CASSNSYGYTF
CDR3 DNA: TGTGCCAGCAGTAACAGCTATGGCTACACCTTC

D gene: TRBD1
V gene: TRBV5-1
J gene: TRBJ2-3
clone size: NA
CDR3 protein: CASSYGQGAGDTQYF
CDR3 DNA: TGCGCCAGCAGCTACGGACAGGGGGCTGGAGATACGCAGTATTTT

D gene: TRBD1
V gene: TRBV19
J gene: TRBJ1-6
clone size: NA
CDR3 protein: CASSTRQGPNSPLHF
CDR3 DNA: TGTGCCAGTAGTACCAGACAGGGCCCGAATTCACCCCTCCACTTT

D gene: NA
V gene: TRBV6-2/TRBV6-3
J gene: TRBJ2-7
clone size: few
CDR3 protein: CASSTYGSSYEQYF
CDR3 DNA: TGTGCCAGCAGTACTTACGGTAGCTCCTACGAGCAGTACTTC

D gene: NA
V gene: TRBV30
J gene: TRBJ1-3
clone size: NA
CDR3 protein: CAWSPGLLSGNTIYF
CDR3 DNA: TGTGCCTGGAGTCCCGGCCTGCTCTCTGGAAACACCATATATTTT

D gene: NA
V gene: TRBV3-1/TRBV3-2
J gene: TRBJ1-1
clone size: NA
CDR3 protein: CASSQEMGAAFF
CDR3 DNA: TGTGCCAGCAGCCAAGAGATGGGGGCGGCTTTCTTT

D gene: NA
V gene: TRBV19
J gene: TRBJ2-4
clone size: NA
CDR3 protein: CASSVGGGAKNIQYF
CDR3 DNA: TGTGCCAGTAGTGTAGGGGGGGGAGCCAAAAACATTCAGTACTTC

D gene: NA
V gene: TRBV7-9
J gene: TRBJ1-4
clone size: once
CDR3 protein: CASTPMGGTNEKLFF
CDR3 DNA: TGTGCCAGCACCCCGATGGGGGGAACTAATGAAAAACTGTTTTTT

D gene: NA
V gene: TRBV7-9
J gene: TRBJ1-1
clone size: NA
CDR3 protein: CASSLSGPALAFF
CDR3 DNA: TGTGCCAGCAGCTTATCTGGGCCTGCTCTAGCTTTCTTT

D gene: NA
V gene: TRBV9
J gene: TRBJ2-5
clone size: NA
CDR3 protein: CASSVGGEETQYF
CDR3 DNA: TGTGCCAGCAGCGTAGGAGGCGAAGAGACCCAGTACTTC

D gene: NA
V gene: TRBV27
J gene: TRBJ1-5
clone size: few
CDR3 protein: CASSLVSGSGSNQPQHF
CDR3 DNA: TGTGCCAGCAGTTTAGTGTCGGGGAGTGGTAGCAATCAGCCCCAGCATTTT

D gene: TRBD1
V gene: TRBV7-2
J gene: TRBJ1-4
clone size: NA
CDR3 protein: CASSMRQGWNEKLFF
CDR3 DNA: TGTGCCAGCAGCATGAGACAGGGGTGGAATGAAAAACTGTTTTTT

D gene: TRBD1
V gene: TRBV4-2
J gene: TRBJ1-6
clone size: NA
CDR3 protein: CASSKEWGQGAYNSPLHF
CDR3 DNA: TGTGCCAGCAGCAAAGAGTGGGGACAGGGGGCCTATAATTCACCCCTCCACTTT

D gene: NA
V gene: TRBV25-1
J gene: TRBJ1-1
clone size: NA
CDR3 protein: CASRGRLNTEAFF
CDR3 DNA: TGTGCCAGCAGGGGACGGCTGAACACTGAAGCTTTCTTT